The 17 T cell receptor beta chains below come from one sample, sequenced in a study of blood T cell repertoires in COVID-19. TCRdb's copy holds only in-frame clones and misses some; the assay was immunoSEQ multiplex PCR. This sample yields more than 95,000 clones, of which roughly 80% are seen a single time; around 2.5% belongs to the top ten. The sequenced sample consisted of peripheral blood. All receptors derive from a man aged 45 to 65 with acute or convalescent COVID-19.

The chain carries TRBV7-9 and TRBJ1-2, with unresolved D. V was trimmed by 1 base and J by 4 bases, leaving 7 bases between them. The germline CDR1 and CDR2 sequences are SEHNR and FQNEAQ (reference sequence). CDR3 length equals 13 residues. The chain's CDR3 is CASSLEEVYGYTF. DNA of the CDR3: TGTGCCAGCAGCTTAGAGGAGGTCTATGGCTACACCTTC.

The genes are TRBV2 and TRBJ1-2; D perhaps matches TRBD1 (5 bases). Germline lookup yields CDR1 SNHLY and CDR2 FYNNEI. The CDR3 consists of 13 residues. V was clipped by 2 bases and J by 6 bases, with 10 bases between them. CDR3 sequence: CASSEQGWDGYTF. Written as DNA, the CDR3 is TGTGCCAGCAGTGAACAGGGTTGGGATGGCTACACCTTC.

This clone was counted once. The J gene is TRBJ1-5, the V gene TRBV19; D remains unclear. V shed 4 bases and J shed 1 base, with 11 bases lying between them. CDR1 LNHDA and CDR2 SQIVND come from the germline V gene (reference sequence). The CDR3 spans 15 residues. CDR3 in amino acids: CASSTGGTSNQPQHF. The CDR3 DNA reads as TGTGCCAGTAGTACGGGTGGAACGAGCAATCAGCCCCAGCATTTT.

This chain joins TRBV25-1 and TRBJ2-3; D might be TRBD1 (5 bases). Germline CDR1 reads MGHDK; CDR2 reads SYGVNS. Trimming removed 0 bases from V and 3 bases from J, with 13 bases in between. CDR3 length: 16 amino acids. The CDR3, as DNA: TGTGCCAGCAGTGAATATAGGGGTCACCGTACAGATACGCAGTATTTT. Translated, it gives CASSEYRGHRTDTQYF. The full variable domain, its missing parts supplied by reference TRBV25-1 and TRBJ2-3, is EADIYQTPRYLVIGTGKKITLECSQTMGHDKMYWYQQDPGMELHLIHYSYGVNSTEKGDLSSESTVSRIRTEHFPLTLESARPSHTSQYLCASSEYRGHRTDTQYFGPGTRLTVL.

The chain recombines TRBV21-1 with TRBJ1-6. TRBV21-1 is tagged as a pseudogene. The CDR3 consists of 14 residues. The CDR3 nucleotides read TGTGCCGGCCGAGATCGGGATACGAATTCACCCCTCCACTTT. Translating gives CAGRDRDTNSPLHF.

This clone showed up just once. The gene calls are TRBV6-5 and TRBJ2-5, with D perhaps matching TRBD2 (6 bases). From germline, CDR1 is MNHEY and CDR2 SVGAGI. V lost 7 bases and J lost 5, with 14 bases in between. The CDR3 is 13 amino acids. The CDR3 region is CASTSGLGETQYF. CDR3 bases: TGTGCCAGCACCTCGGGACTGGGGGAGACCCAGTACTTC.

The V and J genes are TRBV7-9 and TRBJ1-4, with TRBD1 identical over 11 bases. CDR1 is SEHNR, CDR2 FQNEAQ, per germline (reference sequence). CDR3 size: 16 residues. J was trimmed by 12 bases and V by 0 bases; bases with no gene match: 9. In DNA form, the CDR3 reads TGTGCCAGCAGCTTAGCGAAAGGGACAGGGGGAGGAGAACTGTTTTTT. Protein sequence: CASSLAKGTGGGELFF.

V usage is TRBV18 and J usage is TRBJ1-1, with 7 bases that match TRBD1. The length of the CDR3 is 14 residues. The ends lost 2 bases at V and 5 bases at J; junction bases unmatched: 5. The germline V gene encodes CDR1 KGHSH and CDR2 LQKENI. CDR3: CASSPIQGRTEAFF. CDR3 nucleotides: TGTGCCAGCTCACCAATACAGGGGAGAACTGAAGCTTTCTTT.

The chain has TRBV24-1 and TRBJ2-2, with D hard to call. CDR3 length: 15 residues. Trimming removed 0 bases at V and 4 bases at J, with 8 bases between. Germline CDR1 is KGHDR and CDR2 is SFDVKD. DNA for the CDR3: TGTGCCACCAGTGATTTGGCCGGTGGCACCGGGGAGCTGTTTTTT. The encoded protein is CATSDLAGGTGELFF.

The CDR3 is CASSRGTATYNEQFF. CDR3 in DNA: TGTGCCAGCAGCCGCGGGACGGCTACCTACAATGAGCAGTTCTTC. This rearrangement joins TRBV13 to TRBJ2-1, with a tentative D call TRBD2 (6 bases). The CDR3 spans 15 residues. The V gene lost 5 bases and the J gene lost 2 bases, with 13 bases spanning the gap. Germline V lookup: CDR1 PRHDT, CDR2 FYEKMQ (reference sequence).

This clone was seen a handful of times. The chain couples TRBV7-8 to TRBJ1-2; 8 nucleotides line up with TRBD1. Germline CDR1 is SGHVS and CDR2 is FQNEAQ. J gave up 7 bases and V 2 bases, and 9 bases lay outside the gene matches. The CDR3 loop spans 15 amino acids. CDR3 coding DNA: TGTGCCAGCAGCTTACAGGGGGCGATAAAGGGTGGCTACACCTTC. It yields the protein CASSLQGAIKGGYTF. Together with reference TRBV7-8 and TRBJ1-2, the CDR3 gives the full variable domain: GAGVSQSPRYKVAKRGQDVALRCDPISGHVSLFWYQQALGQGPEFLTYFQNEAQLDKSGLPSDRFFAERPEGSVSTLKIQRTQQEDSAVYLCASSLQGAIKGGYTFGSGTRLTVV.

The chain recombines TRBV6-2 or TRBV6-3 with TRBJ2-2, with 9 bases aligning to TRBD2. The trim removed 6 bases at V and 1 base at J, leaving 3 bases unmatched. The CDR3 extends over 15 amino acids. Per germline, CDR1 MNHEY and CDR2 SVGEGT. CDR3 region: CASSRSGGNTGELFF. The CDR3 region has the DNA TGTGCCAGCAGCCGTAGCGGGGGGAACACCGGGGAGCTGTTTTTT.

In DNA form, the CDR3 reads TGTGCCTGGAGTGTACATCGATCGACTAATGAAAAACTGTTTTTT. Its translation: CAWSVHRSTNEKLFF. This chain uses TRBV30 with TRBJ1-4, with D uncertain. This CDR3 is 15 amino acids long. From germline, CDR1 is GTSNPN and CDR2 SVGIG (reference sequence). V was trimmed by 0 bases and J by 2 bases, leaving 10 bases between them.

This clone has more than one count but fewer than ten. V is TRBV6-2 or TRBV6-3 and J is TRBJ2-2; D is perhaps TRBD2 (5 bases). The germline V gene has CDR1 MNHEY and CDR2 SVGEGT. V was pared by 2 bases and J by 2 bases, with 6 bases between. The CDR3 runs 14 residues. CDR3 coding DNA: TGTGCCAGCAGTTACCGGGGAAACACCGGGGAGCTGTTTTTT. It encodes CASSYRGNTGELFF.

V usage is TRBV9 and J usage is TRBJ2-3; D is perhaps TRBD2 (6 bases). From germline, CDR1 is SGDLS and CDR2 YYNGEE. The CDR3 extends over 16 amino acids. V was pared by 0 bases and J by 4 bases, with 15 bases between. As DNA, the CDR3 is TGTGCCAGCAGCGTAGGGGACGGGACTGGCCCAGATACGCAGTATTTT. Encoded protein: CASSVGDGTGPDTQYF.

The chain carries TRBV2 and TRBJ2-7; a possible D gene is TRBD1 (6 bases). Germline lookup yields CDR1 SNHLY and CDR2 FYNNEI. Trimming removed 6 bases at V and 5 bases at J, with 17 bases between. The CDR3 runs 14 residues. The CDR3 coding sequence is TGTGCCAGCAGGCTACAGGGAAGTTCCAACGAGCAGTACTTC. Translating gives CASRLQGSSNEQYF.

CDR3 in DNA: TGTGCCAGCAGTCGGACAGGGGGCGCCGAGCAGTACTTC. Translation gives CASSRTGGAEQYF. The chain links TRBV6-5 to TRBJ2-7; 11 nucleotides line up with TRBD1. With V trimmed by 5 bases and J by 6 bases, 3 bases remained unmatched. CDR3 length: 13 residues. CDR1 MNHEY and CDR2 SVGAGI come from the germline V gene.